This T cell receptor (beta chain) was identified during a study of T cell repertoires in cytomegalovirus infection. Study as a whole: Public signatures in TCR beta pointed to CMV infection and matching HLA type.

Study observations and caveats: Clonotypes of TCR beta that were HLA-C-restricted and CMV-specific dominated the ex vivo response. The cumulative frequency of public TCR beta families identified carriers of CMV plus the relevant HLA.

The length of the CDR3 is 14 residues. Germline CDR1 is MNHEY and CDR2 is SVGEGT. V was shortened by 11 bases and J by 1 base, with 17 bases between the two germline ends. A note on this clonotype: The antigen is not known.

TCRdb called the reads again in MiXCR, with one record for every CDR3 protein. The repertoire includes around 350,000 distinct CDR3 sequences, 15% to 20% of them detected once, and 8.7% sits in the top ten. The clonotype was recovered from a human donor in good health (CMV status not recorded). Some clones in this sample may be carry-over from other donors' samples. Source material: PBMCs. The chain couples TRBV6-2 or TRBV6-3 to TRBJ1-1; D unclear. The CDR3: CACNRNKRNTEAFF. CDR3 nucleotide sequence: TGTGCCTGCAACCGGAACAAGAGGAACACTGAAGCTTTCTTT.